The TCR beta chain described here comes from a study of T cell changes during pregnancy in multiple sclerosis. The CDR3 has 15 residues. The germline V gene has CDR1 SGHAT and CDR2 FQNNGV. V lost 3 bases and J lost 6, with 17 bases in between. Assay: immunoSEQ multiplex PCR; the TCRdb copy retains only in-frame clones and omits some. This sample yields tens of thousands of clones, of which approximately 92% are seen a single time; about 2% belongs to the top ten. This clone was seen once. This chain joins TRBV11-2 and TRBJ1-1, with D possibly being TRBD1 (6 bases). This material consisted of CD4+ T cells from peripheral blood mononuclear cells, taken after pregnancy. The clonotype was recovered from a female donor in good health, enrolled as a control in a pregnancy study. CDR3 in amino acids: CASSFGAGVGAEAFF. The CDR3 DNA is TGTGCCAGCAGCTTCGGGGCAGGGGTCGGCGCTGAAGCTTTCTTT.